The 6 T cell receptor beta chains below all came from one sample that was sequenced in a study of T cell responses to AZD1222 COVID-19 vaccine. The table came from immunoSEQ multiplex PCR; TCRdb's copy has only in-frame clones and leaves some out. The sample yields fewer than 200,000 clones, 88% seen once. The sample in question was peripheral blood, obtained 28 days after the second AZD1222 dose. These receptors came from an adult who received the AZD1222 COVID-19 vaccine.

The chain links TRBV27 to TRBJ2-5, with D unresolved. Germline lookup yields CDR1 MNHEY and CDR2 SMNVEV (reference sequence). The CDR3 sequence is 14 residues long. V was trimmed by 3 bases and J by 2 bases, leaving 10 bases between them. In DNA form, the CDR3 reads TGTGCCAGCAGTTTCTCGGTTGAGCAAGAGACCCAGTACTTC. Protein: CASSFSVEQETQYF.

The V and J genes are TRBV6-4 and TRBJ1-1; weak D call: TRBD1 (5 bases). V gave up 4 bases and J gave up 4 bases, with 10 bases separating them. Germline V gene data show CDR1 as MRHNA and CDR2 as SNTAGT. The CDR3 spans 13 residues. CDR3 residues: CASSVAQGTEAFF. DNA for the CDR3: TGTGCCAGCAGTGTCGCCCAGGGCACTGAAGCTTTCTTT.

The V and J genes are TRBV4-3 and TRBJ2-5; no definite D call. The CDR3 contains 13 residues. The germline V gene encodes CDR1 LGHNA and CDR2 YSLEER. V lost 1 base, J lost 2 bases, and 5 bases lay in between. CDR3 sequence reads: CASSQGIQETQYF. The DNA of the CDR3 is TGCGCCAGCAGCCAAGGAATACAAGAGACCCAGTACTTC.

The chain combines TRBV14 with TRBJ2-1; 7 bases agree with TRBD2. The CDR3 loop spans 16 amino acids. The V gene end was trimmed by 0 bases and the J gene end by 8 bases; junction bases not matched to a gene: 10. Germline V gene data show CDR1 as SGHDN and CDR2 as FVKESK. CDR3 sequence: CASSQEAGTYWDEQFF. CDR3 sequence (DNA): TGTGCCAGCAGCCAAGAAGCGGGGACGTATTGGGATGAGCAGTTCTTC.

This clone occurred a few times. The rearrangement links TRBV2 to TRBJ1-1; D remains ambiguous. The V gene's germline CDR1 is SNHLY and CDR2 FYNNEI. V lost 7 bases and J 3 bases, leaving 9 bases between the germline ends. This CDR3 is built from 12 residues. The CDR3 spells CASNLVDTEAFF. The DNA for the CDR3 is TGTGCCAGCAATTTGGTGGACACTGAAGCTTTCTTT.

This clone was seen once. The chain links TRBV5-4 to TRBJ2-3; D gene uncertain. The germline V gene encodes CDR1 SGHNT and CDR2 YYREEE (reference sequence). The V gene lost 3 bases and the J gene lost 4 bases, with 12 bases spanning the gap. The CDR3 is made up of 14 amino acids. As DNA, the CDR3 is TGTGCCAGCAGCTCCGTAAGATCATCAGATACGCAGTATTTT. Protein sequence: CASSSVRSSDTQYF.